This T cell receptor beta chain was found in a study of blood T cell repertoires in COVID-19. Study-wide background: Acute and convalescent COVID-19 specimens originated in the United States, Italy and Spain. From T cells, B-cell-depleted T cells, or PBMCs came the material, which was cDNA or gDNA.

The CDR3 runs to 15 residues. Germline V gene lookup returns CDR1 PRHDT and CDR2 FYEKMQ (reference sequence). V lost 3 bases, J lost 4 bases, and 7 bases stayed unmatched. Authors' analysis steps: Reference gene primer amplification gave estimated nucleated cell counts. Generated by immunoSEQ multiplex PCR, the TCRdb table keeps only in-frame clones and is missing some. The V and J calls and clone size come from that table; D and trimming were worked out from the DNA. The sample lists about 240,000 clones; 80% to 90% were seen once. This TCR came from a man aged 60-69 years with acute or convalescent COVID-19. The rearrangement links TRBV13 to TRBJ2-7; 9 nucleotides line up with TRBD1. Sequences were obtained from peripheral blood. CDR3 nucleotide sequence: TGTGCCAGCAGCTTCGGACAGGGGAAAGGGTACGAGCAGTACTTC. Its protein is CASSFGQGKGYEQYF. Complete variable domain (other parts from reference TRBV13 and TRBJ2-7): AAGVIQSPRHLIKEKRETATLKCYPIPRHDTVYWYQQGPGQDPQFLISFYEKMQSDKGSIPDRFSAQQFSDYHSELNMSSLELGDSALYFCASSFGQGKGYEQYFGPGTRLTVT.